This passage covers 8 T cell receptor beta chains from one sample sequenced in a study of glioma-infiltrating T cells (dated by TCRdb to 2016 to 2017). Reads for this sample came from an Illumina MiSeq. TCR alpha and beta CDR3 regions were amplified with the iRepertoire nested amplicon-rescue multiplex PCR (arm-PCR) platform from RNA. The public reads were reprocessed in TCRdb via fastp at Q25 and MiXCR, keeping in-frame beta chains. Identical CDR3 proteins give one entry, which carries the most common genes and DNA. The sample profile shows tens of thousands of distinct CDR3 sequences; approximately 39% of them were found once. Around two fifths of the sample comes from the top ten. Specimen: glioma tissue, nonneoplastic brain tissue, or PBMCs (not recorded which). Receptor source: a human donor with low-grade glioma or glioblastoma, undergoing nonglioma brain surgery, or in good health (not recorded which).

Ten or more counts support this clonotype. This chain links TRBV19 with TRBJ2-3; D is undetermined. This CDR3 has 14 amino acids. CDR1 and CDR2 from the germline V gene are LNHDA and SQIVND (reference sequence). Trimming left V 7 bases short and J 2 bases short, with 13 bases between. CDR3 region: CASNSKRFTDTQYF. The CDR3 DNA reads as TGTGCCAGTAACTCAAAGAGGTTCACAGATACGCAGTATTTT.

The chain's CDR3 is CASSVARREETQYF. The CDR3 bases are TGTGCCAGCAGCGTGGCAAGGAGGGAAGAGACCCAGTACTTC. The chain uses TRBV9 and TRBJ2-5; the D gene is possibly TRBD2 (6 bases). Germline values: CDR1 SGDLS, CDR2 YYNGEE. The CDR3 is made up of 14 amino acids. V lost 2 bases to trimming and J lost 3 bases, with 11 bases between them.

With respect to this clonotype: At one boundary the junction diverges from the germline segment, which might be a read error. DNA of the CDR3: TGTGCCAGCAGTTTGATAGGGGGGGAAAAATTGTTTTTT. This translates into CASSLIGGEKLFF. The genes are TRBV12-3 or TRBV12-4 and TRBJ1-4; TRBD1 might be the D (6 bases). This CDR3 comprises 13 residues.

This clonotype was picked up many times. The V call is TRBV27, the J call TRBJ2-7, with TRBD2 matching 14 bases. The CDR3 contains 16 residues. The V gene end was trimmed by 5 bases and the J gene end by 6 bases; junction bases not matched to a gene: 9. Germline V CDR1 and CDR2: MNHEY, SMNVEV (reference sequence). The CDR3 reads CASSPKGLAGASEQYF. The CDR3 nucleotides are TGTGCCAGCAGTCCGAAGGGACTAGCGGGAGCGTCCGAGCAGTACTTC.

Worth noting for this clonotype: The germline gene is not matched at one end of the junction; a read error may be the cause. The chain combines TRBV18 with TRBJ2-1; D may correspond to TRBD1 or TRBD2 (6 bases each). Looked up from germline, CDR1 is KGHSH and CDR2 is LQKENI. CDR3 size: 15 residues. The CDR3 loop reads CASSPRTIGDNEQFF. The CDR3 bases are TGTGCCAGCTCCCCTAGGACTATCGGGGACAACGAGCAGTTCTTC.

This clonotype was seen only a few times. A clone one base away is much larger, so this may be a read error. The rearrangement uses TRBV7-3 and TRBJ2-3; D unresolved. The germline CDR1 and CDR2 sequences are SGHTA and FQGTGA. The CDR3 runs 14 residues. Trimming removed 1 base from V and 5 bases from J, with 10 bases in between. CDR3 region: CASSLMGFEDTQYF. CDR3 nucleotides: TGTGCCAGCAGCTTAATGGGATTTGAAGATACGCAGTATTTT.

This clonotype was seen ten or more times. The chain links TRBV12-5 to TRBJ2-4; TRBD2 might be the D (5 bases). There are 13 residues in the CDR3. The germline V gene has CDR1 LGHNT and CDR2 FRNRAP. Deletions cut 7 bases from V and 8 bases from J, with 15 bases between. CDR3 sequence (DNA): TGTGCTAGTGCTCTGAGGGTTTTAGACATTCAGTACTTC. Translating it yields CASALRVLDIQYF. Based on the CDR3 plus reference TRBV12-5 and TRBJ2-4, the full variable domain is DARVTQTPRHKVTEMGQEVTMRCQPILGHNTVFWYRQTMMQGLELLAYFRNRAPLDDSGMPKDRFSAEMPDATLATLKIQPSEPRDSAVYFCASALRVLDIQYFGAGTRLSVL.

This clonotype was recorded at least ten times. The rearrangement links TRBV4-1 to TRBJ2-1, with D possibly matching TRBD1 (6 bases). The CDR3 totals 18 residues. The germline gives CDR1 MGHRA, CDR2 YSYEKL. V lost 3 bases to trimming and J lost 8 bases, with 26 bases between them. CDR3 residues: CASSHQGAIVQGYDEQFF. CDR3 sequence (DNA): TGCGCCAGCAGCCACCAAGGGGCTATAGTGCAGGGGTATGATGAGCAGTTCTTC.